Only a few counts were recorded for the clone carrying this T cell receptor beta chain. A J-beta primer mix and a sample-barcoded 5' primer were used in a second PCR of about 7 to 12 cycles. MiXCR, applied by TCRdb to the 5' RACE reads, yields one record per CDR3 protein. The sample has 600,000 to 850,000 distinct CDR3 sequences; approximately 25% are singletons. The data originate from a study of blood T cells in healthy people across ages. This CDR3 comprises 13 residues. In germline, CDR1 is MDHEN, CDR2 SYDVKM. Trimming removed 6 bases from V and 9 bases from J, with 16 bases in between. This sample was shared with a second study, whose subject was T cells of mothers and their children.

Specimen: blood. This clonotype was sampled from a boy between 10 and 17 years old in good health. The chain uses TRBV28 and TRBJ2-3; D might be TRBD2 (5 bases). The CDR3 loop reads CASRVPGTSTQYF. The CDR3 bases are TGTGCCAGCAGGGTACCGGGAACATCAACGCAGTATTTT. The full variable domain, rest sourced from reference TRBV28 and TRBJ2-3, is DVKVTQSSRYLVKRTGEKVFLECVQDMDHENMFWYRQDPGLGLRLIYFSYDVKMKEKGDIPEGYSVSREKKERFSLILESASTNQTSMYLCASRVPGTSTQYFGPGTRLTVL.